A selection of T cell receptor beta chains follows, all from one sample in a study of post-analysis software for immune sequencing data. TCRdb analysed the PCR reads with MiXCR anew, one entry per CDR3 protein. Here the sample spans roughly 870,000 distinct CDR3 sequences, 53% being singletons. Source material: blood. These receptors were collected from a girl under 18 with multiple sclerosis. Each CDR3 is given without its conserved first and last residue. Fields, in order: V gene, J gene, CDR3 protein.

v_call: TRBV7-2
j_call: TRBJ2-7
cdr3_aa: ASSQPGARNYEQY

v_call: TRBV20-1
j_call: TRBJ2-7
cdr3_aa: SATFRTSPYEQY

v_call: TRBV13
j_call: TRBJ2-7
cdr3_aa: ASSPRGSGSGYEQY

v_call: TRBV7-7
j_call: TRBJ2-7
cdr3_aa: ASSPIPGESYEQY

v_call: TRBV12-3/TRBV12-4
j_call: TRBJ2-7
cdr3_aa: ASSPSGISYEQY

v_call: TRBV15
j_call: TRBJ2-1
cdr3_aa: ATSTPGRQATGLKLSYNEQF

v_call: TRBV4-1
j_call: TRBJ2-4
cdr3_aa: ASSPNPGQLAKNIQY

v_call: TRBV3-1
j_call: TRBJ1-2
cdr3_aa: ASSQVPGGYT

v_call: TRBV29-1
j_call: TRBJ1-1
cdr3_aa: SATGFPLNTEAF

v_call: TRBV29-1
j_call: TRBJ2-5
cdr3_aa: SVEDSRERTQY

v_call: TRBV12-3/TRBV12-4
j_call: TRBJ2-3
cdr3_aa: ASSRVDTQY

v_call: TRBV7-3
j_call: TRBJ2-3
cdr3_aa: ASSPSLAGEIDTQY

v_call: TRBV12-3/TRBV12-4
j_call: TRBJ1-6
cdr3_aa: ASSTETIFSPRH

v_call: TRBV7-8
j_call: TRBJ2-4
cdr3_aa: ASSSSVAKNIQY

v_call: TRBV29-1
j_call: TRBJ1-1
cdr3_aa: SVENRMNTEAF

v_call: TRBV5-1
j_call: TRBJ2-1
cdr3_aa: ASSFLAGELTEQF

v_call: TRBV10-3
j_call: TRBJ1-6
cdr3_aa: AIKQASGSPLH

v_call: TRBV5-1
j_call: TRBJ2-7
cdr3_aa: ASSLWASYEQY

v_call: TRBV9
j_call: TRBJ2-1
cdr3_aa: ASSVVTSGKNYNEQF

v_call: TRBV29-1
j_call: TRBJ2-1
cdr3_aa: SGNSNEQF

v_call: TRBV5-1
j_call: .
cdr3_aa: ASSKGQPYEQY

v_call: TRBV2
j_call: TRBJ2-7
cdr3_aa: ASSEASGIAYEQY

v_call: TRBV5-6
j_call: TRBJ2-4
cdr3_aa: ASSPLSGGLKNIQY

v_call: TRBV5-1
j_call: TRBJ1-5
cdr3_aa: ASSLGAGGQPQH

v_call: TRBV2
j_call: TRBJ2-5
cdr3_aa: ALRVQARQETQY

v_call: TRBV7-2
j_call: TRBJ2-3
cdr3_aa: ASSLAWSDTQY

v_call: TRBV18
j_call: TRBJ2-7
cdr3_aa: ASSPGDRGDEQY

v_call: TRBV4-1
j_call: TRBJ1-1
cdr3_aa: ASSQDLGGTEAF

v_call: TRBV12-3/TRBV12-4
j_call: TRBJ2-7
cdr3_aa: ASSQTTGTHEQY

v_call: TRBV6-5
j_call: TRBJ2-5
cdr3_aa: ASSFVPPRQGRYGETQY

v_call: TRBV25-1
j_call: TRBJ1-1
cdr3_aa: ASRALGPNTEAF

v_call: TRBV29-1
j_call: TRBJ1-2
cdr3_aa: SIPPQTLSSGEDYGYT

v_call: TRBV7-6
j_call: TRBJ2-6
cdr3_aa: ASSPLGGARANVLT

v_call: TRBV4-1
j_call: TRBJ2-1
cdr3_aa: ASSQDSGLAGGWYNEQF

v_call: TRBV20-1
j_call: TRBJ1-1
cdr3_aa: SARDPRKTNTEAF

v_call: TRBV20-1
j_call: TRBJ1-2
cdr3_aa: SALGDYGYT

v_call: TRBV20-1
j_call: TRBJ2-7
cdr3_aa: SARDPHEQY

v_call: TRBV6-4
j_call: .
cdr3_aa: ASRILAGGWETQY

v_call: TRBV5-1
j_call: .
cdr3_aa: ASSLDLGSVEQY

v_call: TRBV30
j_call: TRBJ2-7
cdr3_aa: AWSDGAGSYEQY

v_call: TRBV7-2
j_call: TRBJ2-4
cdr3_aa: ASSLRVVGAKNIRY

v_call: TRBV28
j_call: TRBJ2-3
cdr3_aa: ASSVTSGGTDTQY

v_call: TRBV20-1
j_call: TRBJ2-5
cdr3_aa: SARAPAGERETQY

v_call: TRBV7-2
j_call: TRBJ2-1
cdr3_aa: ASSLRTLAGGLNEQF

v_call: TRBV7-2
j_call: TRBJ2-7
cdr3_aa: ASSPIPGQGRYEQY

v_call: TRBV6-5
j_call: .
cdr3_aa: ASSYSRTSGRAYEQY

v_call: TRBV29-1
j_call: .
cdr3_aa: SVRVNEQY

v_call: TRBV6-1
j_call: TRBJ1-2
cdr3_aa: ASSAHKTGLGDYGYT

v_call: TRBV29-1
j_call: TRBJ2-7
cdr3_aa: SVGAQGIYEQY

v_call: TRBV5-1
j_call: TRBJ2-1
cdr3_aa: ASSLGPRAYNEQF

v_call: TRBV5-5
j_call: TRBJ1-2
cdr3_aa: ASTTIISGGYT

v_call: TRBV7-9
j_call: TRBJ1-5
cdr3_aa: ASSWDRDNQPQH

v_call: TRBV20-1
j_call: TRBJ2-7
cdr3_aa: SARVGTEQY

v_call: TRBV7-3
j_call: TRBJ2-6
cdr3_aa: ASSLTPGKQAGANVLT

v_call: TRBV3-1
j_call: TRBJ2-7
cdr3_aa: ASSTTVVPYEQY

v_call: TRBV12-3/TRBV12-4
j_call: TRBJ2-5
cdr3_aa: ASSLEGRQGETQY

v_call: TRBV6-1
j_call: TRBJ2-5
cdr3_aa: ASSDNRGIQETQY